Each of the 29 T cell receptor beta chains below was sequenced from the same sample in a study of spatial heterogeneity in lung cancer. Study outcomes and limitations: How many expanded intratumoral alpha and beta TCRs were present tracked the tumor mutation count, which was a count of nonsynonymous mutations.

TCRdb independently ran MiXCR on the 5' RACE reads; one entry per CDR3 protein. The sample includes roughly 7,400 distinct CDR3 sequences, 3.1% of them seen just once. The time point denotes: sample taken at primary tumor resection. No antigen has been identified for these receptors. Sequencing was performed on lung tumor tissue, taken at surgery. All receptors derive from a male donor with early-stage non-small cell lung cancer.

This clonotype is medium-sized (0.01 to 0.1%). The CDR3, as DNA: TGTGCCAGCAGCCAAGAAGCTTGGGGGAAGGAGACCCAGTACTTC. Protein sequence: CASSQEAWGKETQYF. The chain uses TRBV3-1 and TRBJ2-5; D may be TRBD1 or TRBD2 (5 bases each). Trimming stripped 0 bases from V and 5 bases from J, with 13 bases between. The CDR3 contains 15 residues. Germline V gives CDR1 LGHDT, CDR2 YNNKEL (reference sequence).

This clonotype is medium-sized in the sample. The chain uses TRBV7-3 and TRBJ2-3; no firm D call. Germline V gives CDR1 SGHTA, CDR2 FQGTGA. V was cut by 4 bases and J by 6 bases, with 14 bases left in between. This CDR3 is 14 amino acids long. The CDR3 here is CASSSVGYVDTQYF. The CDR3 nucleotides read TGTGCCAGCAGCTCGGTGGGATACGTCGATACGCAGTATTTT. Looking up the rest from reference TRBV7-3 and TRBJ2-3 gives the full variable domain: GAGVSQTPSNKVTEKGKYVELRCDPISGHTALYWYRQSLGQGPEFLIYFQGTGAADDSGLPNDRFFAVRPEGSVSTLKIQRTERGDSAVYLCASSSVGYVDTQYFGPGTRLTVL.

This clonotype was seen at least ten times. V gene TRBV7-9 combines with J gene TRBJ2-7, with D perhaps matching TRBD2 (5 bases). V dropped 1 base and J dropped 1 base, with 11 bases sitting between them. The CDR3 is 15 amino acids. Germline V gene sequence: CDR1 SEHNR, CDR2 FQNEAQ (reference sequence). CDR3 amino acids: CASSLVSGISYEQYF. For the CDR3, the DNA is TGTGCCAGCAGCTTAGTTTCGGGGATTTCCTACGAGCAGTACTTC.

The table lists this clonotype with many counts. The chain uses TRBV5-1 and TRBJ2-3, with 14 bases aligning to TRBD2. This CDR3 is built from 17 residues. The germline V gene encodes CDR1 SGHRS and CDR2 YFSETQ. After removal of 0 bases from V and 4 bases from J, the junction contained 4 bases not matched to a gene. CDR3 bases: TGCGCCAGCAGCTTGGGTGGACTAGCGGGGGGACCAGATACGCAGTATTTT. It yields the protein CASSLGGLAGGPDTQYF.

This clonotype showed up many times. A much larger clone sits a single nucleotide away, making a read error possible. The CDR3 spells CASSQDIGCLNTEAFF. The CDR3 DNA is TGTGCCAGCAGCCAAGATATCGGATGTCTGAACACTGAAGCTTTCTTT. The genes are TRBV3-1 and TRBJ1-1; D is uncertain. The CDR3 totals 16 residues. From germline, CDR1 is LGHDT and CDR2 YNNKEL (reference sequence). V gave up 0 bases and J gave up 0 bases, with 11 bases separating them.

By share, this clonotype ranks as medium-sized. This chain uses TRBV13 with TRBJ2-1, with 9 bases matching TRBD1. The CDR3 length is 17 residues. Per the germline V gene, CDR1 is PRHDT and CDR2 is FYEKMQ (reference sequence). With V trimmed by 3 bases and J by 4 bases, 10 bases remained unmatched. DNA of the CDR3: TGTGCCAGCAGCTTTCAAATCGGACAGGGGATTTACAATGAGCAGTTCTTC. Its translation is CASSFQIGQGIYNEQFF.

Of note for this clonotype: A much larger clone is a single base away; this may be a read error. The CDR3 spells CVISESPGTGGNEQFF. The CDR3, as DNA: TGTGTCATCAGTGAGTCCCCGGGGACAGGGGGCAATGAGCAGTTCTTC. This sequence joins TRBV10-3 and TRBJ2-1; 11 bases map to TRBD1. Germline values: CDR1 ENHRY, CDR2 SYGVKD. There are 16 residues in the CDR3.

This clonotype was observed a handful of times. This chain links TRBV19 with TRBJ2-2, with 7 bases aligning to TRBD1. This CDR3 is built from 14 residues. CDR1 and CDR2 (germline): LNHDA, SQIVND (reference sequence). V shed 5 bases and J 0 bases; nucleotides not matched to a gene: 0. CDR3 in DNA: TGTGCCAGTAGTGGGACAGCGAACACCGGGGAGCTGTTTTTT. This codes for CASSGTANTGELFF.

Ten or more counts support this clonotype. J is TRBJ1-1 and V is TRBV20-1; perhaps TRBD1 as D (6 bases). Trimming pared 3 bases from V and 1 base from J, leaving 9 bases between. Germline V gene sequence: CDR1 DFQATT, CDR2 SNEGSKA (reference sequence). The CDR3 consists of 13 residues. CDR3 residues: CSARGAGNTEAFF. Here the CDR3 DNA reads TGCAGTGCTAGGGGGGCTGGGAACACTGAAGCTTTCTTT.

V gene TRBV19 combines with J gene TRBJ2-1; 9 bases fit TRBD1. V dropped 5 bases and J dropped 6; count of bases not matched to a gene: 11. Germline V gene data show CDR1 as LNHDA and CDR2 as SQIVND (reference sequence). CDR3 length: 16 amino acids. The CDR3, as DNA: TGTGCCAGTAGTTCCTCCGGGACAGGGATCACCAATGAGCAGTTCTTC. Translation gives CASSSSGTGITNEQFF.

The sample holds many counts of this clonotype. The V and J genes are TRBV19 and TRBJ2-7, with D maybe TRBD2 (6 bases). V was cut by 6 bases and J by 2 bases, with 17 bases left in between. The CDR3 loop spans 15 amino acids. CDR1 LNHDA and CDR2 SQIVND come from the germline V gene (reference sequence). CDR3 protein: CASSWTVEGTYEQYF. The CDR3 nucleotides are TGTGCCAGTAGCTGGACGGTGGAGGGGACCTACGAGCAGTACTTC.

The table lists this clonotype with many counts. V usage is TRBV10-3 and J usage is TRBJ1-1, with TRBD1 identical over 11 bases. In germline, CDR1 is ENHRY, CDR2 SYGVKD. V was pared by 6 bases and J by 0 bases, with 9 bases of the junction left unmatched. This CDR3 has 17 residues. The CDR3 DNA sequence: TGTGCCATCAGCCTTTTTGGACAGGGGGCGATGAACACTGAAGCTTTCTTT. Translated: CAISLFGQGAMNTEAFF.

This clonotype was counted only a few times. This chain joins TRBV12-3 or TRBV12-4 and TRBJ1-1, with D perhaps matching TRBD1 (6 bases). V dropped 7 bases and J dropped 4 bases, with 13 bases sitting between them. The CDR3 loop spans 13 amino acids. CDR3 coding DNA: TGTGCCAGCACCCGAGGGGGGACCACTGAAGCTTTCTTT. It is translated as CASTRGGTTEAFF.

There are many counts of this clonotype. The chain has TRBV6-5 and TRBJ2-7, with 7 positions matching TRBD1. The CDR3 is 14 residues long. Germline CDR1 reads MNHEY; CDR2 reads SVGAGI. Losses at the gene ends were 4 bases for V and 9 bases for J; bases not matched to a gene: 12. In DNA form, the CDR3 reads TGTGCCAGCAGTTTTGGGACAGAACTACGAGCGCAGTACTTC. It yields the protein CASSFGTELRAQYF.

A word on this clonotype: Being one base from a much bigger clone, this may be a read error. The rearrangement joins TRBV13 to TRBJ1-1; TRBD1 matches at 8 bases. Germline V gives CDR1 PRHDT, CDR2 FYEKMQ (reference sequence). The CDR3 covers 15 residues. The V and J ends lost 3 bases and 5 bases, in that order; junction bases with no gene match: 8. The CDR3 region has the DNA TGTGCCAGCAGCTTGGGACAGGAGAAAGGAACTGAAGCTTTCTTT. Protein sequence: CASSLGQEKGTEAFF. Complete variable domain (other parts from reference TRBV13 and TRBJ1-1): AAGVIQSPRHLIKEKRETATLKCYPIPRHDTVYWYQQGPGQDPQFLISFYEKMQSDKGSIPDRFSAQQFSDYHSELNMSSLELGDSALYFCASSLGQEKGTEAFFGQGTRLTVV.

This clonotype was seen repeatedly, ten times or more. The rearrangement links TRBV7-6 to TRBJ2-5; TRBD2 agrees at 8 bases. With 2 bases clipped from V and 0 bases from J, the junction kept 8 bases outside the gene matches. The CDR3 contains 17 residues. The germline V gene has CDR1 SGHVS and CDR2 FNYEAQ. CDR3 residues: CASSLPIAGPHQETQYF. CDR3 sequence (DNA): TGTGCCAGCAGCTTACCCATAGCGGGGCCCCACCAAGAGACCCAGTACTTC.

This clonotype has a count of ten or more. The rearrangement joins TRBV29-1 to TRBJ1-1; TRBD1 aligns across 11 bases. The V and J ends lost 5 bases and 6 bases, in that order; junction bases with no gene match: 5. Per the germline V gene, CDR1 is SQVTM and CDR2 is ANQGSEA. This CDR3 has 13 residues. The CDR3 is CSVSDRGLAEAFF. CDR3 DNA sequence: TGCAGCGTTTCGGACAGGGGGCTCGCTGAAGCTTTCTTT.

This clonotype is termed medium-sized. The CDR3 reads CASSNLLGTSGRWRGYNEQFF. The CDR3 DNA follows: TGTGCCAGCAGCAACCTCCTCGGGACTAGCGGGAGGTGGAGGGGCTACAATGAGCAGTTCTTC. The rearrangement links TRBV7-9 to TRBJ2-1; the match to TRBD2 covers 15 bases. Germline V gene lookup returns CDR1 SEHNR and CDR2 FQNEAQ (reference sequence). Losses at the gene ends were 5 bases for V and 3 bases for J; bases not matched to a gene: 17. This CDR3 is 21 amino acids long.

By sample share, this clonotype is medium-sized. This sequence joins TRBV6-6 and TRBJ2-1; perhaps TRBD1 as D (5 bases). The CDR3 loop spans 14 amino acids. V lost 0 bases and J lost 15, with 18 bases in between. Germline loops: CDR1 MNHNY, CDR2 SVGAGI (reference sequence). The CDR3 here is CASSYSGTPGASFF. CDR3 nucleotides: TGTGCCAGCAGTTACTCTGGCACGCCTGGGGCGTCGTTCTTC.

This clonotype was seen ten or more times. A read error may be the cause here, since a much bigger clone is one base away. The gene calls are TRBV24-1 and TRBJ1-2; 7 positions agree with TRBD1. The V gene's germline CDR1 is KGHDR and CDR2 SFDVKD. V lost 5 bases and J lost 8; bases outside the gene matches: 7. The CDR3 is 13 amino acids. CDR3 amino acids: CATSARDRGGYTF. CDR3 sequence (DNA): TGTGCCACCAGTGCCCGGGACAGAGGCGGCTACACCTTC.

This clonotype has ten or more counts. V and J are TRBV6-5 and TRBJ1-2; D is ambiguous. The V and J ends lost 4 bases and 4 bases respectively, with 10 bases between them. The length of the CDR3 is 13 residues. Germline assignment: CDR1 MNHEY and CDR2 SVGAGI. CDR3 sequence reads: CASSLKQSYGYTF. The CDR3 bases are TGTGCCAGCAGTTTAAAGCAGTCCTATGGCTACACCTTC.

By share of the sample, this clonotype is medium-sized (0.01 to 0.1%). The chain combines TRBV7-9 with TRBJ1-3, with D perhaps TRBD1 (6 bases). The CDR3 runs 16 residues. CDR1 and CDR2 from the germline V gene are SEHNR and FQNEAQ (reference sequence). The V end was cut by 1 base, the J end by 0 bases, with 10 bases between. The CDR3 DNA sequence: TGTGCCAGCAGCTTAGGGACAGTATACTCTGGAAACACCATATATTTT. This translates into CASSLGTVYSGNTIYF. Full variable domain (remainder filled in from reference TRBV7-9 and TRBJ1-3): DTGVSQNPRHKITKRGQNVTFRCDPISEHNRLYWYRQTLGQGPEFLTYFQNEAQLEKSRLLSDRFSAERPKGSFSTLEIQRTEQGDSAMYLCASSLGTVYSGNTIYFGEGSWLTVV.

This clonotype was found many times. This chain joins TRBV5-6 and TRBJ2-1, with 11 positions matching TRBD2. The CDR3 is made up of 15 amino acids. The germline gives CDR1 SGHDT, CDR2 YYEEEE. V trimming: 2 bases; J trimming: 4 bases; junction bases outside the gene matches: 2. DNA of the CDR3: TGTGCCAGCAGCTTTACTAGCGGGGGTTACAATGAGCAGTTCTTC. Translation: CASSFTSGGYNEQFF.

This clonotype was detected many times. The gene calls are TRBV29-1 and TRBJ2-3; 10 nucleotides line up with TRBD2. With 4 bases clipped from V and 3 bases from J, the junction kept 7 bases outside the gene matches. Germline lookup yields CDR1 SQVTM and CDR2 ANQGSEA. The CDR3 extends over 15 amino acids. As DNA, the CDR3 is TGCAGCGTTGGGACTAGCGGAGCCTGGACAGATACGCAGTATTTT. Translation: CSVGTSGAWTDTQYF.

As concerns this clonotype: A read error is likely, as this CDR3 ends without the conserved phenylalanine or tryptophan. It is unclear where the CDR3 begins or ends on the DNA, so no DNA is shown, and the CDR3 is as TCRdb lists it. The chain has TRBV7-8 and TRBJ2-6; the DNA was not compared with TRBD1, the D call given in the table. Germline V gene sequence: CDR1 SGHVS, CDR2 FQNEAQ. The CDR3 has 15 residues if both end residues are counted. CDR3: CASSLRGVGTNVMNL.

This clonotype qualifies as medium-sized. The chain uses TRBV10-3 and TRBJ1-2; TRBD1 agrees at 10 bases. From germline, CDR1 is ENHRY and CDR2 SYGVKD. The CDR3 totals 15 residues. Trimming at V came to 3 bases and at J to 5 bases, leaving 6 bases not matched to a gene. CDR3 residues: CAISEGDRGRYGYTF. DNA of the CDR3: TGTGCCATCAGTGAAGGGGACAGGGGTCGGTATGGCTACACCTTC.

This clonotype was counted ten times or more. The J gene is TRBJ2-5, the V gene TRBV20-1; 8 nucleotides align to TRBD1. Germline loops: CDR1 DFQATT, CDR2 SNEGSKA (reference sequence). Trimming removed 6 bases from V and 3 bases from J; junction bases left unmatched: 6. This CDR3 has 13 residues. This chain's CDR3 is CSARDRPKETQYF. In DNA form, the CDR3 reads TGCAGTGCGAGGGACAGGCCCAAAGAGACCCAGTACTTC.

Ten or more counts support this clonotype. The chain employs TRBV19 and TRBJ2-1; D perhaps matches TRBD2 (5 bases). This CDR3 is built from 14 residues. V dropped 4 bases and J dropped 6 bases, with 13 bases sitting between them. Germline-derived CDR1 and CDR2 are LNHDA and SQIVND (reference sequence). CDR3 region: CASSRELVVNEQFF. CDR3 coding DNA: TGTGCCAGTAGTAGAGAACTAGTGGTCAATGAGCAGTTCTTC.

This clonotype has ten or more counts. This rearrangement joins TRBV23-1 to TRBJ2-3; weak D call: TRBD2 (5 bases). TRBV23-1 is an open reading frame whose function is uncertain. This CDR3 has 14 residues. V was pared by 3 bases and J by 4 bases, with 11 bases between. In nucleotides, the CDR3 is TGCGCCAGCAGTCACCCGAGGGCGGCAGATACGCAGTATTTT. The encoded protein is CASSHPRAADTQYF.